These 20 T cell receptor beta chains came from one sample sequenced in a study of blood T cells in healthy people across ages. Alongside a J-beta primer mix, a sample-barcoded 5' primer served in a second PCR lasting about 7 to 12 cycles. TCRdb analysed the 5' RACE reads with MiXCR anew, one entry per CDR3 protein. The data show over 1,500,000 distinct CDR3 sequences, 49% seen once. The sequencing sample was made of blood. The source of these receptors is a woman aged 35 to 49 in good health.

V gene TRBV9 combines with J gene TRBJ1-2; no firm D call. The V and J ends lost 3 bases and 0 bases respectively, with 12 bases between them. CDR1 is SGDLS, CDR2 YYNGEE, per germline. CDR3 length: 15 residues. CDR3: CASSGPAGANYGYTF. CDR3 DNA sequence: TGTGCCAGCAGCGGGCCGGCCGGAGCTAACTATGGCTACACCTTC.

The rearrangement uses TRBV5-1 and TRBJ1-6, with D unresolved. The CDR3 consists of 18 residues. CDR1 is SGHRS and CDR2 is YFSETQ in the germline V gene. Trimming took off 4 bases at V and 1 base at J, with 18 bases between the two ends. As DNA, the CDR3 is TGCGCCAGCAGCCCTACAGACGTCCAAAGGTCCTATAATTCACCCCTCCACTTT. This encodes CASSPTDVQRSYNSPLHF.

This rearrangement joins TRBV24-1 to TRBJ2-1, with D possibly matching TRBD2 (7 bases). Germline V gene sequence: CDR1 KGHDR, CDR2 SFDVKD. The CDR3 consists of 16 residues. Trimming pared 4 bases from V and 9 bases from J, leaving 21 bases between. CDR3 sequence: CATSEDRGAIPTEQFF. The CDR3 DNA sequence: TGTGCCACCAGTGAGGACCGGGGGGCGATTCCCACTGAGCAGTTCTTC.

In this sample, this clonotype turned up a few times. V is TRBV7-9 and J is TRBJ2-5; TRBD1 or TRBD2 may be the D gene (6 bases each). V was clipped by 5 bases and J by 4 bases, with 20 bases between them. The CDR3 contains 16 residues. In germline, CDR1 is SEHNR, CDR2 FQNEAQ (reference sequence). CDR3 DNA sequence: TGTGCCAGCAGCACCCAACTAGCCCTAGGGGGAGAGACCCAGTACTTC. Translating gives CASSTQLALGGETQYF.

This chain connects TRBV28 to TRBJ2-3, with 12 bases identical to TRBD2. V lost 5 bases to trimming and J lost 9 bases; unmatched junction nucleotides: 12. Germline CDR1 and CDR2: MDHEN and SYDVKM. The CDR3 has 16 amino acids. The CDR3 sequence: CASSITSGGSRRTQYF. Written as DNA, the CDR3 is TGTGCCAGCAGTATCACTAGCGGGGGGTCCCGTCGGACGCAGTATTTT.

V and J are TRBV12-3 or TRBV12-4 and TRBJ2-5; 9 bases are shared with TRBD2. Unmatched junction bases numbered 10, after V lost 8 bases and J lost 3 bases. The CDR3 is made up of 15 amino acids. CDR3: CASGNRGGAEETQYF. As DNA, the CDR3 is TGTGCCAGCGGGAACCGCGGGGGGGCCGAAGAGACCCAGTACTTC.

This clonotype was picked up a small number of times. The chain employs TRBV4-3 and TRBJ2-3; D remains ambiguous. The CDR3 consists of 16 residues. V was cut by 1 base and J by 2 bases, with 13 bases left in between. CDR1 and CDR2 (germline): LGHNA, YSLEER. CDR3 sequence reads: CASSQAKALFTDTQYF. The CDR3 nucleotides read TGCGCCAGCAGCCAAGCAAAGGCCCTCTTCACAGATACGCAGTATTTT.

This chain links TRBV7-2 with TRBJ1-2; 8 bases agree with TRBD1. The CDR3 has 15 residues. J gave up 6 bases and V 5 bases, and 11 bases lay outside the gene matches. CDR1 SGHTA and CDR2 FQGNSA come from the germline V gene. The CDR3 reads CASSPRTGQGHGYTF. CDR3 sequence (DNA): TGTGCCAGCAGCCCCCGGACAGGGCAAGGGCATGGCTACACCTTC.

Notes on this clonotype: A read error may produce the germline difference seen at one junction end. The chain uses TRBV4-1 and TRBJ2-1; D unclear. Germline V CDR1 and CDR2: MGHRA, YSYEKL. CDR3 length: 20 residues. CDR3 loop: CASSPSGRHIGPSSYNEQFF. Here the CDR3 DNA reads TGCGCCAGCAGCCCATCTGGTAGACACATAGGGCCCAGCTCCTATAATGAGCAGTTCTTC.

Turning to this clonotype: A junction end diverges from the germline sequence, so it may reflect a read error. The V gene is TRBV20-1, the J gene TRBJ2-3; unclear D gene. The CDR3 is 13 amino acids. Germline CDR1 DFQATT, CDR2 SNEGSKA (reference sequence). CDR3 amino acids: CGARKPVTDTQYF. In DNA form, the CDR3 reads TGCGGTGCTAGGAAGCCCGTGACAGATACGCAGTATTTT.

The genes are TRBV6-2 or TRBV6-3 and TRBJ2-1; unclear D gene. V shed 0 bases and J shed 3 bases, with 9 bases lying between them. The CDR3 is 15 amino acids. Germline-derived CDR1 and CDR2 are MNHEY and SVGEGT. CDR3 protein: CASSYSGQVYNEQFF. CDR3 nucleotides: TGTGCCAGCAGTTACTCCGGGCAGGTCTACAATGAGCAGTTCTTC.

The V and J genes are TRBV27 and TRBJ2-7; D unclear. The length of the CDR3 is 14 residues. V shed 5 bases and J shed 0 bases, with 11 bases lying between them. Germline values: CDR1 MNHEY, CDR2 SMNVEV (reference sequence). CDR3 sequence: CASSPKLSSYEQYF. In nucleotides, the CDR3 is TGTGCCAGCAGTCCCAAGCTGAGCTCCTACGAGCAGTACTTC.

V gene TRBV5-1 combines with J gene TRBJ1-2; D might be TRBD1 (5 bases). Per the germline V gene, CDR1 is SGHRS and CDR2 is YFSETQ. The CDR3 extends over 15 amino acids. V dropped 4 bases and J dropped 6 bases, with 19 bases sitting between them. The CDR3 nucleotides read TGCGCCAGCAGCCCTGCCCCAGGGAGGATGGATGGCTACACCTTC. Translating it yields CASSPAPGRMDGYTF.

V usage is TRBV29-1 and J usage is TRBJ2-7, with 7 bases that match TRBD2. V trimming: 5 bases; J trimming: 9 bases; junction bases outside the gene matches: 7. The germline V gene has CDR1 SQVTM and CDR2 ANQGSEA. The CDR3 contains 11 residues. CDR3 region: CSVWGEGVQYF. The CDR3 DNA sequence: TGCAGCGTTTGGGGGGAGGGCGTGCAGTACTTC.

The rearrangement links TRBV28 to TRBJ2-1, with 8 bases aligning to TRBD1. V lost 6 bases, J lost 6 bases, and 10 bases stayed unmatched. CDR3 length equals 15 residues. Germline loops: CDR1 MDHEN, CDR2 SYDVKM. CDR3 protein: CASSRKTGVFNEQFF. The CDR3 DNA follows: TGTGCCAGCAGCCGAAAGACAGGGGTTTTCAATGAGCAGTTCTTC.

This chain uses TRBV9 with TRBJ1-5; TRBD1 agrees at 7 bases. V lost 7 bases, J lost 0 bases, and 7 bases stayed unmatched. Germline CDR1 reads SGDLS; CDR2 reads YYNGEE. There are 15 residues in the CDR3. CDR3 sequence (DNA): TGTGCCAGCGGCAGGACAGGAGATAGCAATCAGCCCCAGCATTTT. As protein: CASGRTGDSNQPQHF. Supplemented by reference TRBV9 and TRBJ1-5, the full variable domain reads DSGVTQTPKHLITATGQRVTLRCSPRSGDLSVYWYQQSLDQGLQFLIQYYNGEERAKGNILERFSAQQFPDLHSELNLSSLELGDSALYFCASGRTGDSNQPQHFGDGTRLSIL.

The rearrangement links TRBV7-2 to TRBJ2-5, with 8 nucleotides matching TRBD2. Germline V gene lookup returns CDR1 SGHTA and CDR2 FQGNSA. Losses at the gene ends were 5 bases for V and 6 bases for J; bases not matched to a gene: 26. This CDR3 contains 20 residues. The DNA of the CDR3 is TGTGCCAGCAGCCCCCGAAGCCCCGGAACTAGCGGACGTCCCATAAAGACCCAGTACTTC. Translating it yields CASSPRSPGTSGRPIKTQYF.

This chain links TRBV27 with TRBJ2-7; D is possibly TRBD2 (7 bases). Deletions cut 9 bases from V and 2 bases from J, with 14 bases between. CDR1 and CDR2 (germline): MNHEY, SMNVEV (reference sequence). This CDR3 has 13 residues. For the CDR3, the DNA is TGTGCCAGTAAGGGCGGGGGCACCTACGAGCAGTACTTC. Its translation: CASKGGGTYEQYF.

The chain carries TRBV20-1 and TRBJ2-3; 8 nucleotides align to TRBD1. Germline CDR1 reads DFQATT; CDR2 reads SNEGSKA (reference sequence). The CDR3 is 16 residues long. J lost 2 bases, V lost 2 bases, and 9 bases had no gene match. This CDR3 reads CSARTFTGGVTDTQYF. The CDR3 DNA reads as TGCAGTGCTAGAACTTTTACAGGGGGTGTCACAGATACGCAGTATTTT.

This clonotype was recorded only once. This chain links TRBV6-5 with TRBJ2-5; D is perhaps TRBD2 (5 bases). The CDR3 is made up of 12 amino acids. CDR1 and CDR2 (germline): MNHEY, SVGAGI. V gave up 6 bases and J gave up 13 bases, with 18 bases separating them. This chain's CDR3 is CASSPGLDRRYF. CDR3 bases: TGTGCCAGCAGCCCAGGACTGGACCGCAGGTACTTC.